The present T cell receptor beta chain was sequenced within a study of T cell repertoires in cytomegalovirus infection. About the research overall: Recently identified HLA-C-restricted and well-studied HLA-B-restricted CMV epitopes were used. Public TCR beta signature analysis indicated the presence of both CMV infection and matching HLA type. Study-wide results and caveats: CMV carriers with the relevant HLA were identified by cumulative public TCR beta family frequency. Dominant in the ex vivo response were TCR beta clonotypes restricted by HLA-C and specific for CMV.

Germline V lookup: CDR1 SGHVS, CDR2 FNYEAQ. Trimming took off 7 bases at V and 7 bases at J, with 14 bases between the two ends. CDR3 size: 13 residues. TCRdb fed the reads into MiXCR, producing one record per CDR3 protein. This sample has around 300,000 distinct CDR3 sequences, with roughly 25% found just once. This clonotype has just a few counts. Its specificity is unknown. The TCR comes from a human donor in good health (CMV status not recorded). Some clones in this sample may be carry-over from other donors' samples. This chain connects TRBV7-6 to TRBJ2-1; D possibly corresponds to TRBD1 (6 bases). Sequencing was performed on cultured PBMCs, taken from culture after CMV antigen stimulation. The CDR3, as DNA: TGTGCCAGCACCAACAGGGACGGTAATGAGCAGTTCTTC. Protein: CASTNRDGNEQFF.